This T cell receptor (beta chain) was found in a study of immune characteristics of hereditary and idiopathic chronic pancreatitis. This clone was found a few times. Its antigen is unidentified. Data came from immunoSEQ multiplex PCR; TCRdb stores just in-frame clones and leaves some out. Found here are over 11,000 clones, around 67% of them singletons; the top ten hold 12% to 15%. This CDR3 is built from 14 residues. CDR1 and CDR2 (germline): SNHLY, FYNNEI. Trimming cost V 10 bases and J 0 bases, with 16 bases left between them. General study points: Chronic pancreatitis severity scores rose with numbers of productive TCR rearrangements. TCRbeta diversity rose and clonality fell in both pancreatitis groups versus controls.

The pancreas tissue came from patients undergoing total pancreatectomy with islet autotransplantation. Patients with known diabetes were not included. Genomic DNA was extracted directly from bulk pancreas tissue without T cell sorting. V gene TRBV2 combines with J gene TRBJ2-7, with a tentative D call TRBD1 (6 bases). Sample: pancreas tissue with hereditary chronic pancreatitis. This clonotype originated in a human donor with chronic pancreatitis. The CDR3 coding sequence is TGTGCCACTTTGGACAGACCGAGCTCCTACGAGCAGTACTTC. Protein product: CATLDRPSSYEQYF.